In this sample, the clone carrying this T cell receptor (beta chain) turned up a few times. cDNA reverse transcribed from extracted RNA served as the sequencing template. The repertoire was sequenced with immunoSEQ multiplex PCR; TCRdb's copy has only in-frame clones and lacks some. In the table there are approximately 280,000 clones, 55% to 70% of which are singletons. The record originates from a study of CD8+ T cells in alopecia areata. Treatment: oral pan-JAK inhibitor, 5-10 mg twice daily. The CDR3 extends over 13 amino acids. Trimming shortened V by 2 bases and J by 7 bases, and 11 bases separated the two germline ends. CDR1 and CDR2 from the germline V gene are SNHLY and FYNNEI.

The TCR sequence derives from a human donor with alopecia areata. The chain joins TRBV2 to TRBJ2-5; TRBD2 might be the D (6 bases). Sample: CD4+ T cells sorted from blood, taken at week 24, from a patient treated with tofacitinib. Here the CDR3 reads CASSENTGGTQYF. As DNA, the CDR3 is TGTGCCAGCAGTGAAAACACCGGGGGGACCCAGTACTTC.